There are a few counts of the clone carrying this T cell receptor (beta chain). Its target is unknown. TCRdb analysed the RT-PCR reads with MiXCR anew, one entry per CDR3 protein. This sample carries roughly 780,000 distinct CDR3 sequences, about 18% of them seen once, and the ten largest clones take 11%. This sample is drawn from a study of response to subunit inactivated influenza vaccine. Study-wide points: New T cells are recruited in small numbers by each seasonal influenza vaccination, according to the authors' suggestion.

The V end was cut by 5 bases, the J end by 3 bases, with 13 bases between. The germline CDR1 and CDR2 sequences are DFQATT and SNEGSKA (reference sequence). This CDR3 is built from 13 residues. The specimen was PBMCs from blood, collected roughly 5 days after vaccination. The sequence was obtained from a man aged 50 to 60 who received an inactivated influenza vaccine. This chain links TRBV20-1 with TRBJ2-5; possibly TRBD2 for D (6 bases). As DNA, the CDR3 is TGCAGTGCTCCACGGGACTGGGAAGAGACCCAGTACTTC. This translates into CSAPRDWEETQYF.